The T cell receptor beta chain described here comes from a study of blood T cells in healthy people across ages. The germline V and J ends were trimmed by 2 bases and 0 bases, with 11 bases remaining between them. Looked up from germline, CDR1 is MGHRA and CDR2 is YSYEKL. The CDR3 runs 16 residues. The use of a sample-barcoded 5' primer and a J-beta primer mix characterized a second PCR of roughly 7 to 12 cycles. TCRdb used MiXCR to reprocess the 5' RACE reads, holding one entry per CDR3 protein. The sample has 600,000 to 900,000 distinct CDR3 sequences, roughly 26% seen once; the top ten hold about 3%. This sample also belongs to another study, concerning T cells of mothers and their children. That paper notes: Each mother yielded more than 9.5 million TCR beta CDR3 reads. Each child yielded about 3 million reads.

The chain recombines TRBV4-1 with TRBJ2-4; a weak D match, TRBD2 (5 bases). The sample was blood. This sequence originates from a boy younger than 18 in good health. CDR3 coding DNA: TGCGCCAGCAGCCAATTCCGGGGAATAGCCAAAAACATTCAGTACTTC. Translated, it gives CASSQFRGIAKNIQYF.